The 25 T cell receptor beta chains presented below share a single source sample, sequenced in a study of human T cells and chemical hapten exposure. From the RACE reads, TCRdb called clonotypes with MiXCR, one entry per CDR3 protein. The table records tens of thousands of distinct CDR3 sequences, roughly 13% of them present only once. The time point is: patch test 3, about 24 weeks after DPC sensitization. This sample's treatment: therapeutic diphenylcyclopropenone sensitization with weekly scalp DPC. It was unfractionated whole blood from which total RNA was extracted. The sequencing here drew on whole blood, taken in connection with sensitization to the hapten diphenylcyclopropenone (DPC). Receptor source: a woman in her thirties or forties with alopecia areata. Some clones in this sample may be carry-over from other donors' samples.

This clonotype occurred many times. The chain links TRBV10-2 to TRBJ1-2, with 8 bases aligning to TRBD1. The CDR3 has 14 residues. V dropped 3 bases and J dropped 4; count of bases not matched to a gene: 4. Germline CDR1 is WSHSY and CDR2 is SAAADI. This chain's CDR3 is CASSDATGVYGYTF. Written as DNA, the CDR3 is TGCGCCAGCAGTGACGCGACAGGGGTCTATGGCTACACCTTC.

This clonotype was found many times. The chain employs TRBV18 and TRBJ2-7; D possibly matches TRBD1 or TRBD2 (5 bases each). This CDR3 comprises 17 residues. V was shortened by 0 bases and J by 3 bases, with 18 bases between the two germline ends. From germline, CDR1 is KGHSH and CDR2 LQKENI. The CDR3 sequence is CASSPPPGGGGGYEQYF. The CDR3 coding sequence is TGTGCCAGCTCACCACCCCCGGGTGGGGGTGGTGGCTACGAGCAGTACTTC.

The chain is built from TRBV28 and TRBJ2-7; D perhaps matches TRBD2 (6 bases). With 10 bases removed from V and 6 bases from J, the gap between germline ends came to 19 bases. The CDR3 covers 13 residues. Germline-derived CDR1 and CDR2 are MDHEN and SYDVKM. In nucleotides, the CDR3 is TGTGCCACGCTAACCGGGACTCCACGCGAGCAGTACTTC. Protein sequence: CATLTGTPREQYF.

This clonotype was detected only a few times. This chain uses TRBV20-1 with TRBJ1-1; D ambiguous. The V and J ends lost 6 bases and 3 bases respectively, with 17 bases between them. Germline CDR1 reads DFQATT; CDR2 reads SNEGSKA (reference sequence). The CDR3 sequence is 14 residues long. CDR3 residues: CSAGGSGWDTEAFF. The CDR3 coding sequence is TGCAGTGCCGGAGGCTCCGGTTGGGACACTGAAGCTTTCTTT.

This clonotype showed up many times. The chain links TRBV29-1 to TRBJ1-5; possibly TRBD1 for D (6 bases). This CDR3 is built from 14 residues. CDR1 SQVTM and CDR2 ANQGSEA come from the germline V gene. Trimming pared 5 bases from V and 0 bases from J, leaving 11 bases between. DNA of the CDR3: TGCAGCGTTCAGGGGCAGGATAGCAATCAGCCCCAGCATTTT. As protein: CSVQGQDSNQPQHF.

The chain recombines TRBV12-3 or TRBV12-4 with TRBJ1-6; D is unclear. V lost 5 bases, J lost 10 bases, and 15 bases lay in between. This CDR3 spans 14 amino acids. The CDR3 region is CASSPMGLGSPLHF. The CDR3 DNA reads as TGTGCCAGCAGTCCTATGGGGTTAGGCTCACCCCTCCACTTT.

This clonotype was seen repeatedly, ten times or more. This rearrangement joins TRBV6-5 to TRBJ2-7, with a tentative D call TRBD1 (6 bases). V was cut by 7 bases and J by 1 base, with 11 bases left in between. CDR3 length: 13 amino acids. Germline lookup yields CDR1 MNHEY and CDR2 SVGAGI. Here the CDR3 DNA reads TGTGCCAGCACCTCCAGGGGATCCTACGAGCAGTACTTC. Its protein product is CASTSRGSYEQYF.

The chain carries TRBV18 and TRBJ2-5, with 10 bases matching TRBD2. There are 17 residues in the CDR3. CDR1 is KGHSH and CDR2 is LQKENI in the germline V gene. The V segment lost 3 bases and the J segment 0 bases; nucleotides outside the gene matches: 7. The CDR3: CASSPLAGDKHQETQYF. Written as DNA, the CDR3 is TGTGCCAGCTCACCCCTAGCGGGGGATAAACACCAAGAGACCCAGTACTTC.

The rearrangement uses TRBV18 and TRBJ2-7, with no clear D. Germline lookup yields CDR1 KGHSH and CDR2 LQKENI. The CDR3 runs 13 residues. The V end lost 7 bases, the J end lost 2 bases, and 12 bases lay between the germline ends. CDR3 protein: CASFGSAPYEQYF. CDR3 DNA: TGTGCCAGCTTTGGGTCCGCACCCTACGAGCAGTACTTC. The variable domain in full, completed from reference TRBV18 and TRBJ2-7, reads NAGVMQNPRHLVRRRGQEARLRCSPMKGHSHVYWYRQLPEEGLKFMVYLQKENIIDESGMPKERFSAEFPKEGPSILRIQQVVRGDSAAYFCASFGSAPYEQYFGPGTRLTVT.

Comments on this clonotype: A much larger clone differs from this one at a single base, so this may be a read error. This chain uses TRBV7-8 with TRBJ2-5, with D uncertain. The CDR3 runs 12 residues. CDR1 and CDR2 from the germline V gene are SGHVS and FQNEAQ. CDR3 in DNA: TGTGCCAGCAGGAGGTACCAAGAGATCCAGTACTTC. Translating gives CASRRYQEIQYF.

The chain employs TRBV29-1 and TRBJ1-1; D is undetermined. The V gene's germline CDR1 is SQVTM and CDR2 ANQGSEA. V was cut by 2 bases and J by 7 bases, with 5 bases left in between. This CDR3 comprises 10 residues. The CDR3 bases are TGCAGCGTTGAACAGGATGAAGCTTTCTTT. Amino acid sequence: CSVEQDEAFF.

This clonotype was seen more than once but under ten times. The chain carries TRBV28 and TRBJ2-5, with D possibly TRBD1 on 5 matching bases. The CDR3 runs to 14 residues. V shed 5 bases and J shed 4 bases, with 14 bases lying between them. Germline CDR1 reads MDHEN; CDR2 reads SYDVKM. For the CDR3, the DNA is TGTGCCAGCAGTGCCTCAGGGATGCGAGAGACCCAGTACTTC. Its translation is CASSASGMRETQYF.

The chain employs TRBV12-3 or TRBV12-4 and TRBJ1-1; D uncertain. Between the trimmed V and J ends, which lost 4 bases and 1 base, there was a span of 10 bases. The CDR3 is 14 amino acids. The CDR3 coding sequence is TGTGCCAGCAGTTACCTCCCTGGGAACACTGAAGCTTTCTTT. Its protein is CASSYLPGNTEAFF.

This clonotype was seen ten or more times. The chain employs TRBV7-6 and TRBJ2-2, with a weak D call TRBD1 (5 bases). The CDR3 consists of 15 residues. The germline V and J ends were trimmed by 4 bases and 5 bases, with 14 bases remaining between them. The germline V gene has CDR1 SGHVS and CDR2 FNYEAQ. CDR3 sequence reads: CASSSPGMWTGELFF. The CDR3 nucleotides are TGTGCCAGCAGCTCTCCAGGGATGTGGACCGGGGAGCTGTTTTTT.

This clonotype was seen a few times. CDR3 DNA: TGTGCCAGCAGTTTAAGGGACGGTAATGAAAAACTGTTTTTT. Its translation is CASSLRDGNEKLFF. The chain joins TRBV28 to TRBJ1-4, with D perhaps matching TRBD1 (5 bases). The germline gives CDR1 MDHEN, CDR2 SYDVKM. CDR3 size: 14 residues. V was cut by 2 bases and J by 4 bases, with 8 bases left in between.

V and J are TRBV28 and TRBJ1-1, with D tentatively TRBD1 (5 bases). V was pared by 4 bases and J by 1 base, with 7 bases between. The CDR3 consists of 13 residues. Germline CDR1 and CDR2: MDHEN and SYDVKM. The CDR3 region is CASSSGQNTEAFF. The CDR3 nucleotides are TGTGCCAGCAGTTCCGGACAGAACACTGAAGCTTTCTTT.

The chain joins TRBV7-9 to TRBJ2-5; 11 bases are shared with TRBD2. The CDR3 is made up of 17 amino acids. Germline lookup yields CDR1 SEHNR and CDR2 FQNEAQ (reference sequence). After removal of 3 bases from V and 4 bases from J, the junction contained 10 bases not matched to a gene. Here the CDR3 DNA reads TGTGCCAGCAGCTTGCGAGCTAGCGGGGGGCCGCGAGAGACCCAGTACTTC. It codes for CASSLRASGGPRETQYF.

This clonotype was picked up many times. The chain recombines TRBV13 with TRBJ2-3, with D hard to call. V lost 3 bases and J lost 10, with 8 bases in between. The CDR3 covers 11 residues. Germline loops: CDR1 PRHDT, CDR2 FYEKMQ (reference sequence). The CDR3 nucleotides are TGTGCCAGCAGCTTGAAGAAGGCGCAGTATTTT. Translating gives CASSLKKAQYF.

There are many counts of this clonotype. The chain has TRBV5-1 and TRBJ2-1; TRBD2 matches at 12 bases. The CDR3 is made up of 18 amino acids. Trimming cost V 6 bases and J 7 bases; bases outside gene matches: 17. Germline V gene lookup returns CDR1 SGHRS and CDR2 YFSETQ. The CDR3 spells CASKPETSGSFSLNEQFF. CDR3 sequence (DNA): TGCGCCAGCAAACCTGAGACTAGCGGGAGTTTCAGCTTGAATGAGCAGTTCTTC. The whole variable domain, filled in from reference TRBV5-1 and TRBJ2-1, reads KAGVTQTPRYLIKTRGQQVTLSCSPISGHRSVSWYQQTPGQGLQFLFEYFSETQRNKGNFPGRFSGRQFSNSRSEMNVSTLELGDSALYLCASKPETSGSFSLNEQFFGPGTRLTVL.

Only a few counts were recorded for this clonotype. The CDR3 DNA is TGTGCCAGCAGTGATAGCGGGGGGGCCAAAAACATTCAGTACTTC. Its protein product is CASSDSGGAKNIQYF. This chain connects TRBV28 to TRBJ2-4; 10 bases line up with TRBD2. CDR1 and CDR2 from the germline V gene are MDHEN and SYDVKM. J lost 1 base, V lost 5 bases, and 2 bases had no gene match. CDR3 length: 15 residues.

This clonotype was counted many times. The chain carries TRBV10-2 and TRBJ1-2; D may be TRBD1 (6 bases). V was shortened by 4 bases and J by 4 bases, with 31 bases between the two germline ends. Per germline, CDR1 WSHSY and CDR2 SAAADI. CDR3 length: 20 amino acids. The CDR3 protein is CASSAPGEGGDSLFGYGYTF. The CDR3 region has the DNA TGCGCCAGCAGTGCCCCGGGTGAGGGGGGCGACTCGCTGTTCGGCTATGGCTACACCTTC.

This chain joins TRBV20-1 and TRBJ1-1; TRBD1 aligns across 8 bases. The CDR3 has 14 amino acids. Per the germline V gene, CDR1 is DFQATT and CDR2 is SNEGSKA (reference sequence). J was trimmed by 4 bases and V by 3 bases; bases with no gene match: 7. The CDR3 region is CSARSGGEVTEAFF. The DNA for the CDR3 is TGCAGTGCTAGGTCAGGGGGCGAGGTCACTGAAGCTTTCTTT.

In this sample, this clonotype turned up many times. Germline and junction disagree at one end, which may indicate a read error. The chain employs TRBV7-7 and TRBJ2-5; 7 nucleotides align to TRBD2. The length of the CDR3 is 20 residues. Germline V lookup: CDR1 SSHAT, CDR2 FNYEAQ (reference sequence). For the CDR3, the DNA is TGTGCTAGCAGCTGGGCCCGGGAAGGAGCGGGGCCATCCCCCCAAGAGACCCAGTACTTC. Translating it yields CASSWAREGAGPSPQETQYF.

This clonotype has at least ten counts. V and J are TRBV7-2 and TRBJ2-5; 9 bases are a match to TRBD2. The CDR3 extends over 15 amino acids. V was clipped by 1 base and J by 4 bases; unmatched bases: 4. The germline V gene encodes CDR1 SGHTA and CDR2 FQGNSA. In nucleotides, the CDR3 is TGTGCCAGCAGCTTAGTTGGTAGCGGGAGAGAGACCCAGTACTTC. It specifies CASSLVGSGRETQYF.

This clonotype was seen a handful of times. This chain joins TRBV29-1 and TRBJ2-5; D is possibly TRBD1 or TRBD2 (5 bases each). The CDR3 spans 12 residues. V lost 1 base to trimming and J lost 9 bases, with 12 bases between them. Germline CDR1 and CDR2: SQVTM and ANQGSEA. The CDR3 sequence: CSVEGTPGPQYF. The CDR3 DNA is TGCAGCGTTGAAGGGACCCCGGGGCCCCAGTACTTC. Full variable domain (remainder filled in from reference TRBV29-1 and TRBJ2-5): SAVISQKPSRDICQRGTSLTIQCQVDSQVTMMFWYRQQPGQSLTLIATANQGSEATYESGFVIDKFPISRPNLTFSTLTVSNMSPEDSSIYLCSVEGTPGPQYFGPGTRLLVL.